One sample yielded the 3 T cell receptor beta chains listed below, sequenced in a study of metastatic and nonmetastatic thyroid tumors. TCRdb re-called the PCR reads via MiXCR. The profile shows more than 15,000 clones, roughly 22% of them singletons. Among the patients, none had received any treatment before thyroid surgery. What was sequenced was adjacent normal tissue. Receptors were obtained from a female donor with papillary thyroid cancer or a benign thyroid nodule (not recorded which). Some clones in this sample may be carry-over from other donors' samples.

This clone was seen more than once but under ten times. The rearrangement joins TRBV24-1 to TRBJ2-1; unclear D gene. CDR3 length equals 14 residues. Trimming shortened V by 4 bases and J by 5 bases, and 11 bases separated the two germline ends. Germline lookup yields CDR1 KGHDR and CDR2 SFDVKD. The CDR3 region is CATSEPRTDNEQFF. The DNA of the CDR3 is TGTGCCACCAGTGAGCCTCGGACGGACAATGAGCAGTTCTTC.

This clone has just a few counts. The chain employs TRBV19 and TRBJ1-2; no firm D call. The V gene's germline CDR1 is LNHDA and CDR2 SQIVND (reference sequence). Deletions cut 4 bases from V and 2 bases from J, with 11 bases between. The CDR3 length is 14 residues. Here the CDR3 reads CASSSRRENYGYTF. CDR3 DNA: TGTGCCAGTAGTAGTCGACGGGAAAACTATGGCTACACCTTC.

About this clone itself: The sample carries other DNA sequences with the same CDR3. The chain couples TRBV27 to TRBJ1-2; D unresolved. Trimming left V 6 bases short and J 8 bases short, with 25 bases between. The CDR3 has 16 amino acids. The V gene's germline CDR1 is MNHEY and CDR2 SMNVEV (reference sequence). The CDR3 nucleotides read TGTGCCAGCAGCCCCACGCTGGGATCCGCTACTTTAGGCTACACCTTC. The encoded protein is CASSPTLGSATLGYTF.